These 14 T cell receptor beta chains came from one sample sequenced in a study of blood T cell repertoires in COVID-19. Profiling relied on immunoSEQ multiplex PCR, and the TCRdb table lists in-frame clones only, not all of them. The sample carries roughly 400,000 clones, roughly 88% recorded once. The sequenced sample was PBMCs or T cells enriched from blood (not recorded which). Source of these receptors: a woman aged 18 to 35 who had been exposed to COVID-19.

The chain carries TRBV27 and TRBJ2-5; TRBD1 aligns across 12 bases. Germline V gene lookup returns CDR1 MNHEY and CDR2 SMNVEV (reference sequence). The CDR3 extends over 17 amino acids. J lost 4 bases, V lost 7 bases, and 13 bases had no gene match. The CDR3 here is CASNFVGGQGARETQYF. The CDR3, as DNA: TGTGCCAGCAACTTCGTCGGGGGACAGGGGGCTAGAGAGACCCAGTACTTC.

This clone occurred once. The rearrangement uses TRBV28 and TRBJ2-3, with a weak D call TRBD1 (6 bases). The length of the CDR3 is 15 residues. V shed 5 bases and J shed 7 bases, with 19 bases lying between them. Germline values: CDR1 MDHEN, CDR2 SYDVKM. Written as DNA, the CDR3 is TGTGCCAGCAGTCCCCTCCCCAGGGGTTCGAATACGCAGTATTTT. Protein sequence: CASSPLPRGSNTQYF.

This rearrangement joins TRBV7-3 to TRBJ1-5; D gene unclear. Germline CDR1 reads SGHTA; CDR2 reads FQGTGA. V was pared by 3 bases and J by 7 bases, with 10 bases between. CDR3 length equals 13 residues. The CDR3 nucleotides read TGTGCCAGCAGCTTGGCCGCGGGACAGCCCCAGCATTTT. Protein product: CASSLAAGQPQHF.

V and J are TRBV19 and TRBJ1-5; 10 positions agree with TRBD1. The length of the CDR3 is 17 residues. Per the germline V gene, CDR1 is LNHDA and CDR2 is SQIVND (reference sequence). Losses at the gene ends were 3 bases for V and 1 base for J; bases not matched to a gene: 6. DNA for the CDR3: TGTGCCAGTAGTATCGGGACAGGGGCCCAGAGCAATCAGCCCCAGCATTTT. Its protein product is CASSIGTGAQSNQPQHF.

This clone was recorded only once. J is TRBJ1-5 and V is TRBV2, with a tentative D call TRBD1 (5 bases). Trimming pared 3 bases from V and 2 bases from J, leaving 11 bases between. Germline lookup yields CDR1 SNHLY and CDR2 FYNNEI. The CDR3 is made up of 15 amino acids. CDR3 residues: CASSDQGTGNQPQHF. CDR3 coding DNA: TGTGCCAGCAGTGATCAGGGTACGGGCAATCAGCCCCAGCATTTT. Complete variable domain (other parts from reference TRBV2 and TRBJ1-5): EPEVTQTPSHQVTQMGQEVILRCVPISNHLYFYWYRQILGQKVEFLVSFYNNEISEKSEIFDDQFSVERPDGSNFTLKIRSTKLEDSAMYFCASSDQGTGNQPQHFGDGTRLSIL.

The rearrangement joins TRBV4-2 to TRBJ1-1, with 10 bases lining up with TRBD1. CDR3 length: 18 amino acids. The V segment lost 3 bases and the J segment 8 bases; nucleotides outside the gene matches: 18. Germline CDR1 is LGHNA and CDR2 is YNFKEQ. CDR3 nucleotide sequence: TGTGCCAGCAGCCACACCCTCGGGGACAGGGGTGGGGTGTGGGAAGCTTTCTTT. Protein sequence: CASSHTLGDRGGVWEAFF.

CDR3: CASSLGGSADEKLFF. Written as DNA, the CDR3 is TGCGCCAGCAGCTTGGGAGGTTCCGCGGATGAAAAACTGTTTTTT. The V call is TRBV5-1, the J call TRBJ1-4, with D hard to call. Looked up from germline, CDR1 is SGHRS and CDR2 is YFSETQ. V was shortened by 0 bases and J by 6 bases, with 12 bases between the two germline ends. The CDR3 extends over 15 amino acids. Using reference TRBV5-1 and TRBJ1-4 for the parts outside the CDR3, the full variable domain is KAGVTQTPRYLIKTRGQQVTLSCSPISGHRSVSWYQQTPGQGLQFLFEYFSETQRNKGNFPGRFSGRQFSNSRSEMNVSTLELGDSALYLCASSLGGSADEKLFFGSGTQLSVL.

The table lists this clone with a few counts. The chain joins TRBV14 to TRBJ2-7; D is unresolved. Germline V gives CDR1 SGHDN, CDR2 FVKESK. V dropped 2 bases and J dropped 1 base, with 12 bases sitting between them. This CDR3 comprises 15 residues. The CDR3 bases are TGTGCCAGCAGCCAACTGGTTAGACAATCCTACGAGCAGTACTTC. As protein: CASSQLVRQSYEQYF.

In this sample, this clone turned up once. The V call is TRBV28, the J call TRBJ2-6, with D tentatively TRBD1 (6 bases). Germline assignment: CDR1 MDHEN and CDR2 SYDVKM. The CDR3 is 18 residues long. V lost 3 bases and J 0 bases, leaving 15 bases between the germline ends. This CDR3 is CASSFTGLIGSGANVLTF. The CDR3, as DNA: TGTGCCAGCAGTTTTACAGGGTTAATCGGCTCTGGGGCCAACGTCCTGACTTTC.

The chain recombines TRBV3-1 (or the pseudogene TRBV3-2) with TRBJ1-2, with 8 bases identical to TRBD1. Germline CDR1 is LGHDT and CDR2 is YNNKEL (reference sequence). V lost 2 bases, J lost 4 bases, and 6 bases stayed unmatched. This CDR3 contains 15 residues. CDR3 sequence (DNA): TGTGCCAGCAGCCAATCAGGACAGGGAATCTATGGCTACACCTTC. Translating it yields CASSQSGQGIYGYTF.

This chain links TRBV18 with TRBJ2-2; TRBD2 aligns across 7 bases. Looked up from germline, CDR1 is KGHSH and CDR2 is LQKENI. The J segment lost 0 bases and the V segment lost 1 base, leaving 2 bases of the junction unmatched. The CDR3 has 16 residues. The CDR3 loop is CASSPRGLPNTGELFF. CDR3 DNA: TGTGCCAGCTCACCACGGGGACTACCGAACACCGGGGAGCTGTTTTTT.

The chain joins TRBV4-3 to TRBJ1-5; possibly TRBD1 for D (6 bases). Germline V lookup: CDR1 LGHNA, CDR2 YSLEER. The CDR3 has 16 residues. V was clipped by 0 bases and J by 7 bases, with 16 bases between them. The CDR3 DNA follows: TGCGCCAGCAGCCAAGAGGGGGGGGCTGCCAACCAGCCCCAGCATTTT. It is translated as CASSQEGGAANQPQHF.

This rearrangement joins TRBV7-9 to TRBJ2-1; TRBD2 is a possible D gene (5 bases). CDR1 is SEHNR, CDR2 FQNEAQ, per germline (reference sequence). The CDR3 loop spans 12 amino acids. V was cut by 1 base and J by 12 bases, with 10 bases left in between. DNA of the CDR3: TGTGCCAGCAGCTTAGGTAGGGAGTGGCAGTTCTTC. Its protein product is CASSLGREWQFF.

This clone was detected only once. Written as DNA, the CDR3 is TGTGCCAGCAGCCCCCTAGCGGGATTCTCCTACAATGAGCAGTTCTTC. Residues: CASSPLAGFSYNEQFF. The J gene is TRBJ2-1, the V gene TRBV7-9, with 9 bases aligning to TRBD2. Germline values: CDR1 SEHNR, CDR2 FQNEAQ (reference sequence). The CDR3 consists of 16 residues. The ends lost 5 bases at V and 0 bases at J; junction bases unmatched: 5.